These 9 T cell receptor beta chains were sequenced from one sample in a study of metastatic and nonmetastatic thyroid tumors. The entire patient cohort was treatment-naive prior to thyroid surgery. TCRdb re-clonotyped the PCR reads through MiXCR. The repertoire holds roughly 57,000 clones, with 20% as singletons. The specimen was blood. Receptor source: a female donor with papillary thyroid cancer or a benign thyroid nodule (not recorded which). Some clones in this sample may be carry-over from other donors' samples.

The table lists this clone with a few counts. Other nucleotide sequences from this sample produce the same CDR3. The chain combines TRBV27 with TRBJ1-2; maybe TRBD1 (5 bases). The CDR3 has 15 amino acids. Trimming left V 7 bases short and J 4 bases short, with 19 bases between. CDR1 is MNHEY and CDR2 is SMNVEV in the germline V gene (reference sequence). CDR3 nucleotide sequence: TGTGCCAGCATGGGAACTGGTAGAGGGGTCTATGGCTACACCTTC. Protein: CASMGTGRGVYGYTF.

This clone showed up many times. Written as DNA, the CDR3 is TGTGCCAGCACCGCTCCGGGACGGGTTAATTCACCCCTCCACTTT. It is translated as CASTAPGRVNSPLHF. The chain carries TRBV27 and TRBJ1-6, with D maybe TRBD1 (5 bases). The CDR3 extends over 15 amino acids. Germline V gene lookup returns CDR1 MNHEY and CDR2 SMNVEV (reference sequence). V dropped 7 bases and J dropped 6 bases, with 16 bases sitting between them.

A few counts support this clone. The V and J genes are TRBV5-6 and TRBJ2-2, with D maybe TRBD2 (6 bases). Trimming stripped 2 bases from V and 6 bases from J, with 8 bases between. Germline V gene sequence: CDR1 SGHDT, CDR2 YYEEEE. CDR3 size: 13 residues. The CDR3 spells CASSFWGAGELFF. CDR3 DNA: TGTGCCAGCAGCTTTTGGGGGGCCGGGGAGCTGTTTTTT.

This clone was recorded a few times. This chain connects TRBV24-1 to TRBJ2-2; perhaps D is TRBD1 or TRBD2 (5 bases each). This CDR3 has 16 residues. V lost 7 bases to trimming and J lost 2 bases, with 16 bases between them. The germline CDR1 and CDR2 sequences are KGHDR and SFDVKD. The CDR3 loop reads CATRWGRRDNTGELFF. CDR3 nucleotides: TGTGCCACCAGGTGGGGACGGAGAGATAACACCGGGGAGCTGTTTTTT.

This clone was counted ten times or more. This sequence joins TRBV7-2 and TRBJ2-1; a weak D match, TRBD2 (5 bases). The CDR3 runs to 13 residues. The germline gives CDR1 SGHTA, CDR2 FQGNSA. With 4 bases removed from V and 10 bases from J, the gap between germline ends came to 14 bases. Written as DNA, the CDR3 is TGTGCCAGCAGCTCCGACTATCTGGGGGAGCAGTTCTTC. This encodes CASSSDYLGEQFF.

In this sample, this clone turned up a few times. This could be a read error, since a much larger clone is one nucleotide away. V is TRBV9 and J is TRBJ2-5; D perhaps matches TRBD2 (7 bases). CDR1 and CDR2 (germline): SGDLS, YYNGEE. V was shortened by 0 bases and J by 10 bases, with 10 bases between the two germline ends. CDR3 length: 12 residues. CDR3 nucleotides: TGTGCCAGCAGCGTAGGGGAGGGGGACCAGTACTTC. Translated, it gives CASSVGEGDQYF.

V usage is TRBV5-1 and J usage is TRBJ2-6, with TRBD2 as a possible D gene (6 bases). CDR3 length: 18 residues. Germline values: CDR1 SGHRS, CDR2 YFSETQ. Trimming cost V 4 bases and J 1 base, with 18 bases left between them. CDR3 in amino acids: CASSIGGPAPSGANVLTF. As DNA, the CDR3 is TGCGCCAGCAGCATCGGGGGACCCGCCCCATCTGGGGCCAACGTCCTGACTTTC.

This clone has more than one count but fewer than ten. One base away lies a much larger clone, so this may be a sequencing read error. This rearrangement joins TRBV5-1 to TRBJ2-1; unclear D gene. Germline V gene lookup returns CDR1 SGHRS and CDR2 YFSETQ. This CDR3 is built from 14 residues. Here the CDR3 DNA reads TGCGCCAGCATCACTCTAAGCTCCTACGATGAGCAGTTCTTC. Translated: CASITLSSYDEQFF.

Many counts were recorded for this clone. The rearrangement uses TRBV15 and TRBJ2-1; D ambiguous. V lost 8 bases, J lost 5 bases, and 10 bases lay in between. The CDR3 has 12 residues. The germline gives CDR1 LNHNV, CDR2 YYDKDF (reference sequence). CDR3 region: CATLDFHNEQFF. CDR3 bases: TGTGCCACCTTAGACTTTCACAATGAGCAGTTCTTC. Drawing the rest from reference TRBV15 and TRBJ2-1, the complete variable domain is DAMVIQNPRYQVTQFGKPVTLSCSQTLNHNVMYWYQQKSSQAPKLLFHYYDKDFNNEADTPDNFQSRRPNTSFCFLDIRSPGLGDTAMYLCATLDFHNEQFFGPGTRLTVL.